The source of this T cell receptor beta chain is a study of T-cell reconstitution after alpha-beta-depleted transplantation in children. The junction had 10 bases not matched to a gene; V was cut back by 0 bases and J by 7 bases. Germline loops: CDR1 SGHRS, CDR2 YFSETQ. This CDR3 spans 17 amino acids. The library targeted TCRbeta and was prepared with unique molecular identifiers. TCRdb recomputed calls from the PCR reads with MiXCR, one row per CDR3 protein. The sample holds about half a million distinct CDR3 sequences, 9.5% to 15% seen once. Sample: PBMCs from the stem cell graft donor, taken from the stem cell graft. The chain combines TRBV5-1 with TRBJ2-3, with 11 bases matching TRBD2. The source of this sequence is a human donor who donated a stem cell graft to a child with combined immunodeficiency. Here the CDR3 DNA reads TGCGCCAGCAGCTTGGAAGCGGTAGCGGGGGGGCTTTATACGCAGTATTTT. Translation: CASSLEAVAGGLYTQYF. Full variable domain (remainder filled in from reference TRBV5-1 and TRBJ2-3): KAGVTQTPRYLIKTRGQQVTLSCSPISGHRSVSWYQQTPGQGLQFLFEYFSETQRNKGNFPGRFSGRQFSNSRSEMNVSTLELGDSALYLCASSLEAVAGGLYTQYFGPGTRLTVL.